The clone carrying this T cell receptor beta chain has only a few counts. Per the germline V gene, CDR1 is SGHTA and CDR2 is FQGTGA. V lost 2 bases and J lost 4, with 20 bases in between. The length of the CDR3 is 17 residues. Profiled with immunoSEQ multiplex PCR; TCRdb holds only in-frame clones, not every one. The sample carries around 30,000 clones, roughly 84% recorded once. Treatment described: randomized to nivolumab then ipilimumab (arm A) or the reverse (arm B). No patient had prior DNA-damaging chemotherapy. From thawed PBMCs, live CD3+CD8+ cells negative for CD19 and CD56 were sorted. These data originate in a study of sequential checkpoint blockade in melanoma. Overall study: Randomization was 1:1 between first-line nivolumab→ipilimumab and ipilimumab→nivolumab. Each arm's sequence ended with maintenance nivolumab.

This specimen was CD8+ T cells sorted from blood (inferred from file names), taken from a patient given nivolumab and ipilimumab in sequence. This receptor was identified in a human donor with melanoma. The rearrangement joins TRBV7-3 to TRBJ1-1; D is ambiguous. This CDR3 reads CASSLEAGMVGTTEAFF. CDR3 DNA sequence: TGTGCCAGCAGCTTAGAGGCTGGCATGGTCGGTACCACTGAAGCTTTCTTT.